This T cell receptor (beta chain) was sequenced for a study of shared clonotypes between healthy human individuals. Points from the study as a whole: A few donors had around 5% of their naive CD4 clonotypes in common.

Concerning this clone itself: As yet, its antigen is unknown.

There are 15 residues in the CDR3. Germline-derived CDR1 and CDR2 are MDHEN and SYDVKM. V was trimmed by 6 bases and J by 3 bases, leaving 18 bases between them. The data were produced by immunoSEQ multiplex PCR, yet TCRdb's version contains in-frame clones alone and is incomplete. The data show hundreds of thousands of clones, less than 96% seen once. The V and J genes are TRBV28 and TRBJ2-7; tentatively, D is TRBD2 (6 bases). Sequenced sample: naive CD4+ T cells sorted from blood. As to subset: CD45RA+ positively selected. The sequence was obtained from a woman aged 25 to 39 in good health. This CDR3 is CASSRGSGVFYEQYF. CDR3 DNA: TGTGCCAGCAGCCGGGGCTCGGGAGTCTTCTACGAGCAGTACTTC.